This passage covers 5 T cell receptor beta chains from one sample sequenced in a study of regulatory T cells in long-lasting Graves disease. Building the TCR beta libraries relied on iRepertoire HTBI primers, and CDR3 regions underwent Arm-PCR. MiXCR was run by TCRdb on the multiplex PCR reads, yielding one entry per CDR3 protein. Among 350,000 to 500,000 distinct CDR3 sequences listed, roughly 23% were seen once. Described time point: persistent/refractory GD, antithyroid drugs over 5 years with positive TRAb. With RNA extracted from PBMCs as input, the TCR library was made. The material was peripheral blood mononuclear cells (PBMCs), obtained when the disease was refractory, from a patient treated with antithyroid drugs. These receptors all come from a female donor with Graves disease.

As DNA, the CDR3 is TGCAGTGCTAGTCCAACGACGGGACAGTCTGGAAACACCATATATTTT. Residues: CSASPTTGQSGNTIYF. V gene TRBV20-1 combines with J gene TRBJ1-3; TRBD1 matches at 7 bases. This CDR3 spans 16 amino acids. V gave up 3 bases and J gave up 1 base; unmatched junction bases: 9. Per germline, CDR1 DFQATT and CDR2 SNEGSKA (reference sequence).

This clonotype has ten or more counts. J is TRBJ1-1 and V is TRBV6-1, with D perhaps TRBD1 (5 bases). The CDR3 spans 15 residues. The germline CDR1 and CDR2 sequences are MNHNS and SASEGT. V shed 1 base and J shed 0 bases, with 9 bases lying between them. CDR3 in DNA: TGTGCCAGCAGTGAAGAGGGGACGGTGAACACTGAAGCTTTCTTT. It encodes CASSEEGTVNTEAFF.

This chain links TRBV9 with TRBJ1-4, with unresolved D. V was clipped by 0 bases and J by 5 bases, with 5 bases between them. CDR1 is SGDLS, CDR2 YYNGEE, per germline. The CDR3 is 13 residues long. The CDR3: CASSVDSNEKLFF. The CDR3 coding sequence is TGTGCCAGCAGCGTAGACTCGAATGAAAAACTGTTTTTT.

The V call is TRBV20-1, the J call TRBJ2-7; D is uncertain. Germline V CDR1 and CDR2: DFQATT, SNEGSKA (reference sequence). V dropped 3 bases and J dropped 7 bases, with 19 bases sitting between them. This CDR3 has 14 residues. CDR3 protein: CSARVGPATGEQYF. The CDR3 DNA reads as TGCAGTGCTAGGGTGGGTCCGGCTACTGGTGAGCAGTACTTC.

This clonotype has only a few counts. J is TRBJ2-5 and V is TRBV5-1; TRBD2 might be the D (6 bases). This CDR3 contains 16 residues. Per the germline V gene, CDR1 is SGHRS and CDR2 is YFSETQ. The V gene lost 0 bases and the J gene lost 4 bases, with 16 bases spanning the gap. In DNA form, the CDR3 reads TGCGCCAGCAGCTTGGCCACTGGGGCCGGGAGAGAGACCCAGTACTTC. Translation: CASSLATGAGRETQYF. The full variable domain, rest sourced from reference TRBV5-1 and TRBJ2-5, is KAGVTQTPRYLIKTRGQQVTLSCSPISGHRSVSWYQQTPGQGLQFLFEYFSETQRNKGNFPGRFSGRQFSNSRSEMNVSTLELGDSALYLCASSLATGAGRETQYFGPGTRLLVL.